This TCR beta chain is from a study of blood T cells in healthy people across ages. For the second PCR, which ran for roughly 6 to 12 cycles, a sample-barcoded 5' primer and a J-beta primer mix were used. Using its own MiXCR run on the 5' RACE reads, TCRdb lists one record per CDR3 protein. The repertoire consists of 700,000 or so distinct CDR3 sequences, with approximately 22% occurring once and the leading ten covering roughly 22%. Study findings and constraints: The study found TCR beta diversity correlated strongly with naive T cell percentage.

Note on this clonotype: Its specificity is not known. Compared with germline, one end of the junction differs, possibly owing to a read error.

CDR1 is SEHNR and CDR2 is FQNEAQ in the germline V gene (reference sequence). The CDR3 runs to 15 residues. This clonotype was sampled from a man between 65 and 79 years old in good health. The sample was blood. This chain joins TRBV7-9 and TRBJ2-3; TRBD1 aligns across 7 bases. CDR3 nucleotide sequence: TGTGCCAGCAGCTTAGTCAATCCCCAACAGGGGAGAGGGGATTTT. Its translation is CASSLVNPQQGRGDF.